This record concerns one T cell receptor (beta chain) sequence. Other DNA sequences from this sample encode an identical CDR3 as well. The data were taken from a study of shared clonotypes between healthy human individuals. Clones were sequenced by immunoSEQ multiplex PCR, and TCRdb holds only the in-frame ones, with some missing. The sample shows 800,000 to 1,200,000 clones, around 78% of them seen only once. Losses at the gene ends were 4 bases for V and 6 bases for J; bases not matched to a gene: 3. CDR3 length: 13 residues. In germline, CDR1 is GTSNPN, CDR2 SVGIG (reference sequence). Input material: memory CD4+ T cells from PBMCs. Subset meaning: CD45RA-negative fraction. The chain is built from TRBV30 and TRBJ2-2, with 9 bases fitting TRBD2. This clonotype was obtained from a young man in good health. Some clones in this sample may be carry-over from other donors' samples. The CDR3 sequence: CAWKAGGAGELFF. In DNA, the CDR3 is TGTGCCTGGAAAGCGGGGGGTGCCGGGGAGCTGTTTTTT. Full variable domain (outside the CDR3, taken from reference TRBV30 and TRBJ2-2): SQTIHQWPATLVQPVGSPLSLECTVEGTSNPNLYWYRQAAGRGLQLLFYSVGIGQISSEVPQNLSASRPQDRQFILSSKKLLLSDSGFYLCAWKAGGAGELFFGEGSRLTVL.